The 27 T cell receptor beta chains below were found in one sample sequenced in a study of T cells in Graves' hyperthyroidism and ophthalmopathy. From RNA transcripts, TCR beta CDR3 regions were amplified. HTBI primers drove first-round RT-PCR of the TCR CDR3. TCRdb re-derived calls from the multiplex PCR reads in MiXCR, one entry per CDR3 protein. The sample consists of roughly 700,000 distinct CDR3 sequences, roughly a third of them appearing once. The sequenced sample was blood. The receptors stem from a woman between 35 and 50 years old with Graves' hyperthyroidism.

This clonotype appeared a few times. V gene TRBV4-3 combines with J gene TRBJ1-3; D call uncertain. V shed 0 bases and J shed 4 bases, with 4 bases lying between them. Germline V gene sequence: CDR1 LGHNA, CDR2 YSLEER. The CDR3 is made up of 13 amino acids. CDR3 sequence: CASSQDGGNTIYF. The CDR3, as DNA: TGCGCCAGCAGCCAAGATGGGGGAAACACCATATATTTT.

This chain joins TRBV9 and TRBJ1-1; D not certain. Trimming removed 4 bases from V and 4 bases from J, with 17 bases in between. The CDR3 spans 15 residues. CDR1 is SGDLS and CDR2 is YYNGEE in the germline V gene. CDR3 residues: CASSSDPGWGTEAFF. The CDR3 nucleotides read TGTGCCAGCAGCTCAGACCCCGGTTGGGGCACTGAAGCTTTCTTT.

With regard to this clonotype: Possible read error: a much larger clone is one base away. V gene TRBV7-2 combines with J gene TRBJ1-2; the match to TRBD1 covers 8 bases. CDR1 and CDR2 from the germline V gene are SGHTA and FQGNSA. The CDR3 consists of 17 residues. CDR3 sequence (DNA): TGTGCCAGCAGCGGCCGGGACAGGCTCCCCCCTAACTATGGCCACACCTTC. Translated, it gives CASSGRDRLPPNYGHTF.

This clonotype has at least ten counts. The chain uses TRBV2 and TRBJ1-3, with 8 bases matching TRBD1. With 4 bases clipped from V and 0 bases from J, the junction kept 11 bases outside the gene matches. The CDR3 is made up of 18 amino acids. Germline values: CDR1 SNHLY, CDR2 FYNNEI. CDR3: CASSGMRTGQASGNTIYF. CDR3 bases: TGTGCCAGCAGTGGTATGAGGACAGGGCAAGCCTCTGGAAACACCATATATTTT.

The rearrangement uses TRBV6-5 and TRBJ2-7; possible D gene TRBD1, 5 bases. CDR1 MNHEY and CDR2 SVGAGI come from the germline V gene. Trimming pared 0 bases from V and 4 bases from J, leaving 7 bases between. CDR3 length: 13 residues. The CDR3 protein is CASSYSTEYEQYF. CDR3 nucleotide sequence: TGTGCCAGCAGTTACTCGACAGAATACGAGCAGTACTTC.

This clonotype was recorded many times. Written as DNA, the CDR3 is TGTGCCAGCAGCTATCAGTACGAGCAGTACTTC. Translating it yields CASSYQYEQYF. This chain links TRBV5-8 with TRBJ2-7; D unresolved. Trimming stripped 3 bases from V and 4 bases from J, with 5 bases between. Germline-derived CDR1 and CDR2 are SGHTS and YDEGEE. The CDR3 loop spans 11 amino acids.

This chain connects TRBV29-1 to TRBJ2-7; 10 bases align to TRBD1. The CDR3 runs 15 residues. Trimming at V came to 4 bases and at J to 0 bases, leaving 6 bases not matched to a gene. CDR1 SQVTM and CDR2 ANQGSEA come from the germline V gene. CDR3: CSVATRTGGSYEQYF. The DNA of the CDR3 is TGCAGCGTTGCCACCAGGACAGGGGGCTCCTACGAGCAGTACTTC.

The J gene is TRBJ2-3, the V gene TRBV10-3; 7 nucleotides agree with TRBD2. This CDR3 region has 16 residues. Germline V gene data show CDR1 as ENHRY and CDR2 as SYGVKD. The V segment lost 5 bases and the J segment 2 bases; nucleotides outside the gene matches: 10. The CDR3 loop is CAISSGASGNTDTQYF. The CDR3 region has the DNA TGTGCCATCAGTTCCGGGGCTAGCGGAAACACAGATACGCAGTATTTT.

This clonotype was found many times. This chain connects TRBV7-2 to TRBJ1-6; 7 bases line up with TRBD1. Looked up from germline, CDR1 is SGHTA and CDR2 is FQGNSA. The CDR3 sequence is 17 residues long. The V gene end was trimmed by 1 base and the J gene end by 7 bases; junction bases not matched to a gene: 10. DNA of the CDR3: TGTGCCAGCAGCTTAGGATCTCTCGGGACAGCGAATTCACCCCTCCACTTT. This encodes CASSLGSLGTANSPLHF.

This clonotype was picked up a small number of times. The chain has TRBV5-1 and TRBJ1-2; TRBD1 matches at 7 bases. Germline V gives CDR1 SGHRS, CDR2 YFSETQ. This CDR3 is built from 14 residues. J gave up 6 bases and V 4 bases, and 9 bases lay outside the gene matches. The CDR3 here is CASSASTGKDGYTF. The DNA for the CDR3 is TGCGCCAGCAGCGCATCGACAGGGAAGGATGGCTACACCTTC.

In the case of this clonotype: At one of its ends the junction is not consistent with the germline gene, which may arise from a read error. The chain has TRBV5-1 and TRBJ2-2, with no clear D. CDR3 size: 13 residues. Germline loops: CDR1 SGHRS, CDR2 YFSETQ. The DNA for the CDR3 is TGCGCCGGCAGCTTCCAAGGTACCGGGGAGCTGTTTTTT. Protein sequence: CAGSFQGTGELFF.

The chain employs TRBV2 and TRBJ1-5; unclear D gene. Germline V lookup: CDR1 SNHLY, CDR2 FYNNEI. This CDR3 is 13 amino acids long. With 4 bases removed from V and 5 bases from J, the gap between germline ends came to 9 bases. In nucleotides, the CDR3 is TGTGCCAGCAGTGGGACCCGTGATCAGCCCCAGCATTTT. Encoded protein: CASSGTRDQPQHF.

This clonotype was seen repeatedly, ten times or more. The CDR3, as DNA: TGCAGCGTGACAGGGGGTCCTATGAACACTGAAGCTTTCTTT. Amino acid sequence: CSVTGGPMNTEAFF. V usage is TRBV29-1 and J usage is TRBJ1-1; 9 positions agree with TRBD1. Germline V gene lookup returns CDR1 SQVTM and CDR2 ANQGSEA. The length of the CDR3 is 14 residues. V lost 6 bases, J lost 0 bases, and 5 bases stayed unmatched. Supplemented by reference TRBV29-1 and TRBJ1-1, the full variable domain reads SAVISQKPSRDICQRGTSLTIQCQVDSQVTMMFWYRQQPGQSLTLIATANQGSEATYESGFVIDKFPISRPNLTFSTLTVSNMSPEDSSIYLCSVTGGPMNTEAFFGQGTRLTVV.

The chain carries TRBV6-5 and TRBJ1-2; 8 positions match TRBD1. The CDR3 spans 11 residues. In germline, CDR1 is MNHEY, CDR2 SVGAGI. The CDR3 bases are TGTGCGTCGCAGGGGGCTAATGGCTACACCTTC. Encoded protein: CASQGANGYTF.

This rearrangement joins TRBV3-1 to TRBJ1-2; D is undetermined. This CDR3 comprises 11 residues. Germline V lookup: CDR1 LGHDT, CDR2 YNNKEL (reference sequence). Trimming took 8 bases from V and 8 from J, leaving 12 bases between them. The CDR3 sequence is CASGLSGGYTF. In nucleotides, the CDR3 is TGTGCCAGCGGCTTGTCGGGCGGCTACACCTTC.

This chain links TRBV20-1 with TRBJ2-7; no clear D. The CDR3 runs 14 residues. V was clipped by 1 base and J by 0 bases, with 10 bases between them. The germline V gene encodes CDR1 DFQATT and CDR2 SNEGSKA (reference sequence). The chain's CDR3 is CSARVVDRSYEQYF. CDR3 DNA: TGCAGTGCTAGAGTCGTGGACCGCTCCTACGAGCAGTACTTC.

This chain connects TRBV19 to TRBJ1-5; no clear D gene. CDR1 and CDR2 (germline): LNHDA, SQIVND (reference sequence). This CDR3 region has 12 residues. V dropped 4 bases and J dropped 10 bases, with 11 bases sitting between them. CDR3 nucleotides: TGTGCCAGTAGTAGGGGAGGTAACCCCCAGCATTTT. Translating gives CASSRGGNPQHF.

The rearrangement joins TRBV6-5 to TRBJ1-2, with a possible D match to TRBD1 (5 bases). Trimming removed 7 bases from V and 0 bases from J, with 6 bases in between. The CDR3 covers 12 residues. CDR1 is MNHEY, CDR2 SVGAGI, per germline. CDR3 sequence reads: CASTTANYGYTF. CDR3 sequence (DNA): TGTGCCAGCACGACAGCTAACTATGGCTACACCTTC.

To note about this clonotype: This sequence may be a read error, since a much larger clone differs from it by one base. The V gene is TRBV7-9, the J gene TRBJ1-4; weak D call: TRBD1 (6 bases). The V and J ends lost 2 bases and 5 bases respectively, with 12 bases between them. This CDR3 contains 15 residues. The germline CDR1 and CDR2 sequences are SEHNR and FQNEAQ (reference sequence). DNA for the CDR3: TGTGCCAGCAGCTTACTGGGGGCCCGAAATGAAAAACTGTTTTTT. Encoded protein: CASSLLGARNEKLFF.

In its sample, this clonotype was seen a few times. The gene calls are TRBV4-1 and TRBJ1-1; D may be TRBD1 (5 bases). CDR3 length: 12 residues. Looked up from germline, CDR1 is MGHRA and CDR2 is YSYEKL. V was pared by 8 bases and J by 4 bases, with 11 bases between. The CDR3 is CASRLGGTEAFF. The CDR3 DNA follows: TGCGCCAGCCGACTTGGGGGCACTGAAGCTTTCTTT.

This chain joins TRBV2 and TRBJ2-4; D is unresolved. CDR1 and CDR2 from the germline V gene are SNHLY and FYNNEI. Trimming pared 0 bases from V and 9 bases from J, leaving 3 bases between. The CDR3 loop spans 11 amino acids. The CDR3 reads CASSEAGIQYF. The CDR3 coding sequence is TGTGCCAGCAGTGAAGCGGGCATTCAGTACTTC.

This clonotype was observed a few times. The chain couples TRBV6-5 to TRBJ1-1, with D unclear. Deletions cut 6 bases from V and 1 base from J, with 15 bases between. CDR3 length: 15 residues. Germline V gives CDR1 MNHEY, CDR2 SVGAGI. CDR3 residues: CASRGYEEWNTEAFF. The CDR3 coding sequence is TGTGCCAGCAGGGGGTATGAAGAGTGGAACACTGAAGCTTTCTTT.

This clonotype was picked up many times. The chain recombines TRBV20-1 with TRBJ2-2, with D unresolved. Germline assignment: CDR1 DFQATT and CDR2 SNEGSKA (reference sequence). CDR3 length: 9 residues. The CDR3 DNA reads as TGCAGGCGGCCCGGGGAGCTGTTTTTT. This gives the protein CRRPGELFF.

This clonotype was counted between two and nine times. The DNA of the CDR3 is TGTGCCAGCAGAAGGGAGGGGGTCGACGAGCAGTACTTC. The encoded protein is CASRREGVDEQYF. V is TRBV6-5 and J is TRBJ2-7; the D gene is possibly TRBD2 (7 bases). Germline V CDR1 and CDR2: MNHEY, SVGAGI. This CDR3 contains 13 residues. V was trimmed by 6 bases and J by 5 bases, leaving 14 bases between them.

CDR3 residues: CASSLGVTGTDYGYTF. CDR3 nucleotides: TGCGCCAGCAGCCTGGGGGTGACCGGGACGGACTATGGCTACACCTTC. The genes are TRBV5-1 and TRBJ1-2; D may be TRBD1 (5 bases). The germline V gene encodes CDR1 SGHRS and CDR2 YFSETQ. Trimming took 4 bases from V and 3 from J, leaving 19 bases between them. The CDR3 sequence is 16 residues long.

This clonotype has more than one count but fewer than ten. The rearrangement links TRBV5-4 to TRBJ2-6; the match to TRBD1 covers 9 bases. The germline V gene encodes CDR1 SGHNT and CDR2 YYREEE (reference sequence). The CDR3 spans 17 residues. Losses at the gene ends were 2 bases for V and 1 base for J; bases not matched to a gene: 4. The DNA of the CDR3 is TGTGCCAGCAGCTTTACAGGGGGCGCTTCTGGGGCCAACGTCCTGACTTTC. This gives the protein CASSFTGGASGANVLTF.

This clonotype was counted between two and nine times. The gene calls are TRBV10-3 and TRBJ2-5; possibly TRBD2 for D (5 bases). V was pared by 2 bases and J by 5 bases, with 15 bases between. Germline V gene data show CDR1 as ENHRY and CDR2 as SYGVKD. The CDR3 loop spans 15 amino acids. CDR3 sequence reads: CAISELLLPGETQYF. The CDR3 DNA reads TGTGCCATCAGTGAGCTACTTCTTCCGGGGGAGACCCAGTACTTC.